The TCR beta chain described here comes from a study of T cell changes during pregnancy in multiple sclerosis. Trimming cost V 1 base and J 8 bases; bases outside gene matches: 7. The CDR3 sequence is 15 residues long. Germline CDR1 and CDR2: SGHTA and FQGNSA. TCRdb's table, derived via immunoSEQ multiplex PCR, lists solely in-frame clones and lacks some. The sample yields roughly 69,000 clones, roughly 90% seen once. The specimen comprised peripheral blood, sampled in the second trimester of pregnancy. The rearrangement joins TRBV7-2 to TRBJ2-1, with 8 bases that match TRBD2. The origin of this receptor is a female donor with multiple sclerosis, enrolled in a pregnancy study. As DNA, the CDR3 is TGTGCCAGCAGCTTAGTTACGGGAGGGCCGCATGAGCAGTTCTTC. Translated, it gives CASSLVTGGPHEQFF. Together with reference TRBV7-2 and TRBJ2-1, the CDR3 gives the full variable domain: GAGVSQSPSNKVTEKGKDVELRCDPISGHTALYWYRQSLGQGLEFLIYFQGNSAPDKSGLPSDRFSAERTGGSVSTLTIQRTQQEDSAVYLCASSLVTGGPHEQFFGPGTRLTVL.